A single sample gave rise to the 23 T cell receptor beta chains below, sequenced in a study of somatic mutations in cytotoxic T cells in rheumatoid arthritis. The data were produced by immunoSEQ multiplex PCR, yet TCRdb's version contains in-frame clones alone and is incomplete. This sample has fewer than 12,000 clones; around 75% occur once, and the top ten carry about 40%. The sequencing input was CD8+ T cells sorted from blood. The source of these receptors is a man aged 60-69 years in good health.

The V call is TRBV30, the J call TRBJ1-6, with 7 positions matching TRBD1. Germline V gene lookup returns CDR1 GTSNPN and CDR2 SVGIG (reference sequence). With 4 bases clipped from V and 4 bases from J, the junction kept 7 bases outside the gene matches. The CDR3 totals 15 residues. The CDR3 is CAWTRTGEYNSPLHF. The DNA of the CDR3 is TGTGCCTGGACTCGAACAGGGGAATATAATTCACCCCTCCACTTT.

Only one count was recorded for this clone. CDR3 sequence: CASSLGQDRPQHF. CDR3 in DNA: TGCGCCAGCAGCTTGGGTCAGGACAGGCCCCAGCATTTT. V gene TRBV5-1 combines with J gene TRBJ1-5, with TRBD1 as a possible D gene (6 bases). The ends were cut back, 0 bases at V and 9 bases at J, with 10 bases in the middle. The germline V gene has CDR1 SGHRS and CDR2 YFSETQ. The CDR3 is 13 amino acids.

V gene TRBV10-3 combines with J gene TRBJ2-2; D is unresolved. The CDR3 has 14 residues. Germline assignment: CDR1 ENHRY and CDR2 SYGVKD. V gave up 3 bases and J gave up 3 bases, with 8 bases separating them. The CDR3 sequence: CAISENLYTGELFF. The CDR3 coding sequence is TGTGCCATCAGTGAAAATCTGTACACCGGGGAGCTGTTTTTT.

V gene TRBV7-3 combines with J gene TRBJ2-3; TRBD2 aligns across 12 bases. After removal of 5 bases from V and 1 base from J, the junction contained 1 base not matched to a gene. The CDR3 runs to 15 residues. The V gene's germline CDR1 is SGHTA and CDR2 FQGTGA. The CDR3 DNA follows: TGTGCCAGCAGCCCTAGCGGGGGGGGCACAGATACGCAGTATTTT. Translated: CASSPSGGGTDTQYF. Full variable domain (missing parts from reference TRBV7-3 and TRBJ2-3): GAGVSQTPSNKVTEKGKYVELRCDPISGHTALYWYRQSLGQGPEFLIYFQGTGAADDSGLPNDRFFAVRPEGSVSTLKIQRTERGDSAVYLCASSPSGGGTDTQYFGPGTRLTVL.

The rearrangement links TRBV30 to TRBJ2-5; D is possibly TRBD1 (5 bases). The CDR3 extends over 19 amino acids. Deletions cut 3 bases from V and 3 bases from J, with 29 bases between. Germline CDR1 GTSNPN, CDR2 SVGIG (reference sequence). CDR3 loop: CAWSTVVDTGRVWEETQYF. Here the CDR3 DNA reads TGTGCCTGGAGCACTGTAGTGGACACAGGAAGGGTTTGGGAAGAGACCCAGTACTTC. Full variable domain (remainder filled in from reference TRBV30 and TRBJ2-5): SQTIHQWPATLVQPVGSPLSLECTVEGTSNPNLYWYRQAAGRGLQLLFYSVGIGQISSEVPQNLSASRPQDRQFILSSKKLLLSDSGFYLCAWSTVVDTGRVWEETQYFGPGTRLLVL.

V is TRBV4-1 and J is TRBJ2-1; D is unclear. V lost 1 base to trimming and J lost 7 bases, with 5 bases between them. From germline, CDR1 is MGHRA and CDR2 YSYEKL. This CDR3 contains 12 residues. CDR3 sequence: CASSQVANEQFF. The CDR3 nucleotides are TGCGCCAGCAGCCAAGTAGCTAATGAGCAGTTCTTC.

The chain joins TRBV7-8 to TRBJ2-5; D remains unclear. V was pared by 5 bases and J by 5 bases, with 21 bases between. The V gene's germline CDR1 is SGHVS and CDR2 FQNEAQ. This CDR3 contains 16 residues. DNA of the CDR3: TGTGCCAGCAGCCCTTCCGCTCCGCCCCCCAGGGAGACCCAGTACTTC. Translating gives CASSPSAPPPRETQYF.

This chain uses TRBV9 with TRBJ2-3, with 9 nucleotides matching TRBD1. The J segment lost 1 base and the V segment lost 4 bases, leaving 4 bases of the junction unmatched. The CDR3 has 15 residues. Germline V gives CDR1 SGDLS, CDR2 YYNGEE. CDR3 sequence: CASSLRTGGTDTQYF. In nucleotides, the CDR3 is TGTGCCAGCAGCTTAAGGACAGGGGGCACAGATACGCAGTATTTT.

This clone showed up just once. The V and J genes are TRBV15 and TRBJ2-1; 15 bases are a match to TRBD2. Germline V gene lookup returns CDR1 LNHNV and CDR2 YYDKDF (reference sequence). The CDR3 is 20 residues long. V was pared by 0 bases and J by 7 bases, with 13 bases of the junction left unmatched. In nucleotides, the CDR3 is TGTGCCACCAGCAGAGACGGCGGACTAGCGGGAGGGTATCGTGGTAATGAGCAGTTCTTC. Its protein product is CATSRDGGLAGGYRGNEQFF. The variable domain in full, completed from reference TRBV15 and TRBJ2-1, reads DAMVIQNPRYQVTQFGKPVTLSCSQTLNHNVMYWYQQKSSQAPKLLFHYYDKDFNNEADTPDNFQSRRPNTSFCFLDIRSPGLGDTAMYLCATSRDGGLAGGYRGNEQFFGPGTRLTVL.

This chain joins TRBV2 and TRBJ2-7, with unresolved D. Trimming took 6 bases from V and 3 from J, leaving 15 bases between them. CDR3 length equals 14 residues. Germline CDR1 is SNHLY and CDR2 is FYNNEI. CDR3 sequence (DNA): TGTGCCAGCAGCGACAAGGACGTTCACTACGAGCAGTACTTC. As protein: CASSDKDVHYEQYF.

The chain combines TRBV2 with TRBJ2-3; 7 nucleotides agree with TRBD1. Germline values: CDR1 SNHLY, CDR2 FYNNEI. The CDR3 extends over 13 amino acids. V lost 7 bases, J lost 3 bases, and 4 bases stayed unmatched. The CDR3 loop is CASKGGRTDTQYF. The DNA for the CDR3 is TGTGCCAGCAAAGGGGGCCGGACAGATACGCAGTATTTT.

This chain joins TRBV5-1 and TRBJ2-5; D remains unclear. With the DNA end fitting TRBJ2-7 better, the J assignment may be wrong. The CDR3 runs to 14 residues. From germline, CDR1 is SGHRS and CDR2 YFSETQ. The CDR3 region is CASSLVGPTYEQYF. The DNA of the CDR3 is TGCGCCAGCAGCTTGGTAGGGCCCACCTACGAGCAGTACTTC.

The chain uses TRBV10-2 and TRBJ2-1; 8 bases line up with TRBD2. This CDR3 is built from 14 residues. J gave up 4 bases and V 4 bases, and 3 bases lay outside the gene matches. CDR1 and CDR2 (germline): WSHSY, SAAADI. Written as DNA, the CDR3 is TGCGCCAGCAGTGCCGGGACTAGTTACAATGAGCAGTTCTTC. Translating gives CASSAGTSYNEQFF.

This sequence joins TRBV30 and TRBJ1-4; D gene uncertain. The CDR3 contains 12 residues. Trimming shortened V by 3 bases and J by 4 bases, and 6 bases separated the two germline ends. Germline CDR1 and CDR2: GTSNPN and SVGIG (reference sequence). This CDR3 is CAWSHGNEKLFF. CDR3 DNA: TGTGCCTGGAGCCACGGTAATGAAAAACTGTTTTTT.

The rearrangement links TRBV5-1 to TRBJ1-1; D not certain. There are 11 residues in the CDR3. V dropped 0 bases and J dropped 6 bases, with 3 bases sitting between them. The germline gives CDR1 SGHRS, CDR2 YFSETQ. The CDR3 region has the DNA TGCGCCAGCAGCTTGGGACCTGAAGCTTTCTTT. Translating it yields CASSLGPEAFF. The whole variable domain, remainder taken from reference TRBV5-1 and TRBJ1-1, is KAGVTQTPRYLIKTRGQQVTLSCSPISGHRSVSWYQQTPGQGLQFLFEYFSETQRNKGNFPGRFSGRQFSNSRSEMNVSTLELGDSALYLCASSLGPEAFFGQGTRLTVV.

As DNA, the CDR3 is TGTGCCAGCAGCCAAGGGTGGGTCAGCGGGGAGACCCAGTACTTC. Protein sequence: CASSQGWVSGETQYF. The chain uses TRBV4-2 and TRBJ2-5, with a tentative D call TRBD2 (6 bases). In germline, CDR1 is LGHNA, CDR2 YNFKEQ. Trimming took 1 base from V and 5 from J, leaving 14 bases between them. This CDR3 contains 15 residues.

This clone was recorded once. The gene calls are TRBV19 and TRBJ2-2; TRBD1 agrees at 7 bases. This CDR3 has 14 residues. Germline lookup yields CDR1 LNHDA and CDR2 SQIVND (reference sequence). Losses at the gene ends were 4 bases for V and 7 bases for J; bases not matched to a gene: 6. CDR3 residues: CASSTRQGDGELFF. The CDR3 DNA is TGTGCCAGTAGTACCCGACAGGGAGACGGGGAGCTGTTTTTT.

The chain employs TRBV30 and TRBJ1-1; 8 nucleotides agree with TRBD1. The length of the CDR3 is 13 residues. With 4 bases clipped from V and 4 bases from J, the junction kept 5 bases outside the gene matches. Germline CDR1 GTSNPN, CDR2 SVGIG (reference sequence). DNA for the CDR3: TGTGCCTGGACAGGGGGCCCGGGCACTGAAGCTTTCTTT. Amino acid sequence: CAWTGGPGTEAFF. Together with reference TRBV30 and TRBJ1-1, the CDR3 gives the full variable domain: SQTIHQWPATLVQPVGSPLSLECTVEGTSNPNLYWYRQAAGRGLQLLFYSVGIGQISSEVPQNLSASRPQDRQFILSSKKLLLSDSGFYLCAWTGGPGTEAFFGQGTRLTVV.

The CDR3: CASSQGQGSEQYF. For the CDR3, the DNA is TGTGCCAGCAGCCAGGGACAGGGGAGCGAGCAGTACTTC. The rearrangement links TRBV14 to TRBJ2-7, with 10 bases matching TRBD1. The V and J ends lost 3 bases and 6 bases, in that order; junction bases with no gene match: 2. Germline assignment: CDR1 SGHDN and CDR2 FVKESK. The CDR3 is made up of 13 amino acids.

The CDR3 DNA reads as TGTGCCTGGAGCCCGGGATTTAATGAAAAACTGTTTTTT. It translates to CAWSPGFNEKLFF. V usage is TRBV30 and J usage is TRBJ1-4; D remains unclear. V gave up 3 bases and J gave up 4 bases, with 9 bases separating them. There are 13 residues in the CDR3. From germline, CDR1 is GTSNPN and CDR2 SVGIG (reference sequence).

J is TRBJ2-1 and V is TRBV7-9; 9 positions agree with TRBD2. The ends lost 2 bases at V and 4 bases at J; junction bases unmatched: 3. The germline gives CDR1 SEHNR, CDR2 FQNEAQ (reference sequence). This CDR3 has 15 amino acids. The CDR3 region has the DNA TGTGCCAGCAGCTTACGGCTAGCGGGGTACAATGAGCAGTTCTTC. As protein: CASSLRLAGYNEQFF.

The V and J genes are TRBV4-3 and TRBJ2-7; unclear D gene. The germline V gene has CDR1 LGHNA and CDR2 YSLEER. V was pared by 0 bases and J by 2 bases, with 11 bases between. The CDR3 runs 15 residues. CDR3 protein: CASSQEVNGAYEQYF. The DNA of the CDR3 is TGCGCCAGCAGCCAAGAAGTTAACGGCGCCTACGAGCAGTACTTC.

The sample holds a few counts of this clone. This rearrangement joins TRBV7-6 to TRBJ1-5; D gene uncertain. The V gene lost 4 bases and the J gene lost 6 bases, with 10 bases spanning the gap. The CDR3 extends over 13 amino acids. CDR1 is SGHVS, CDR2 FNYEAQ, per germline. Here the CDR3 reads CASSSEEGQPQHF. In DNA, the CDR3 is TGTGCCAGCAGCTCAGAGGAGGGTCAGCCCCAGCATTTT.